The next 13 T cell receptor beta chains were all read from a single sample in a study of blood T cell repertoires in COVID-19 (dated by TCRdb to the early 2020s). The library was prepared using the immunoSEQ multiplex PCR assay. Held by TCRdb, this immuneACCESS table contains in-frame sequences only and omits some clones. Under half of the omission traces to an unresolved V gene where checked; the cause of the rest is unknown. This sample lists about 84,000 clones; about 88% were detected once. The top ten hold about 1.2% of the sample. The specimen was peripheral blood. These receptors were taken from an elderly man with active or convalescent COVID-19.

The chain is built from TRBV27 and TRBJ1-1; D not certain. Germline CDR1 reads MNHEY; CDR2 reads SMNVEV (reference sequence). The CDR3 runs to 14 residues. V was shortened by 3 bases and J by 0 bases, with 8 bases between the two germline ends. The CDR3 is CASSFAGMNTEAFF. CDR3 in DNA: TGTGCCAGCAGTTTTGCGGGAATGAACACTGAAGCTTTCTTT.

CDR3: CASSVTGANTGELFF. The CDR3 DNA sequence: TGTGCCAGCAGCGTGACAGGGGCGAACACCGGGGAGCTGTTTTTT. The V call is TRBV7-6, the J call TRBJ2-2; 8 nucleotides agree with TRBD1. The germline CDR1 and CDR2 sequences are SGHVS and FNYEAQ. The trim removed 5 bases at V and 0 bases at J, leaving 2 bases unmatched. This CDR3 is built from 15 residues.

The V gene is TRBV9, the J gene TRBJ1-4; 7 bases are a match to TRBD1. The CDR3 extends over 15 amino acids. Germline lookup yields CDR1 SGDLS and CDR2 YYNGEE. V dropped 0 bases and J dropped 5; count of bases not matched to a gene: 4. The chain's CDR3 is CASSVATGTNEKLFF. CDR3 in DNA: TGTGCCAGCAGCGTAGCGACAGGGACGAATGAAAAACTGTTTTTT.

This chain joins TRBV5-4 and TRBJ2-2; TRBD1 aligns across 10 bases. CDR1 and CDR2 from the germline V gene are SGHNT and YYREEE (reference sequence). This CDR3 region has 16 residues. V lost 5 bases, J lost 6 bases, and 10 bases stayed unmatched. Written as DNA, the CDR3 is TGTGCCAGCAGGTCGGACAGGGGGGCGGGCGCCGGGGAGCTGTTTTTT. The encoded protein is CASRSDRGAGAGELFF. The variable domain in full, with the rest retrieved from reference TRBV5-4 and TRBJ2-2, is ETGVTQSPTHLIKTRGQQVTLRCSSQSGHNTVSWYQQALGQGPQFIFQYYREEENGRGNFPPRFSGLQFPNYSSELNVNALELDDSALYLCASRSDRGAGAGELFFGEGSRLTVL.

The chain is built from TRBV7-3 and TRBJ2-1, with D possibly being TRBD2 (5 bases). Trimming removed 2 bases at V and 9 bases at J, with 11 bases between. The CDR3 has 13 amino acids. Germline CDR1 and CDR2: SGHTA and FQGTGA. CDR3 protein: CASSLDYEGEQFF. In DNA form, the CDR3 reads TGTGCCAGCAGCTTAGACTACGAGGGTGAGCAGTTCTTC.

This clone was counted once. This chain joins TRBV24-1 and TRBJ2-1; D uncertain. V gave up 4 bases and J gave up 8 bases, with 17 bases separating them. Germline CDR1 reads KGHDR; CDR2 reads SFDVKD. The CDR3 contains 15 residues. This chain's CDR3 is CATSDPGPGRDEQFF. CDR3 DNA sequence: TGTGCCACCAGTGACCCGGGTCCTGGCCGGGATGAGCAGTTCTTC.

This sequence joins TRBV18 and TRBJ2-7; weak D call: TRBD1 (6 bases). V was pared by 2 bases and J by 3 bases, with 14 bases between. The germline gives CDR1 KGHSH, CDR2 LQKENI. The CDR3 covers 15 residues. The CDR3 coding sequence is TGTGCCAGCTCACCAGTTCAGGGGCTTAGCTACGAGCAGTACTTC. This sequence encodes CASSPVQGLSYEQYF.

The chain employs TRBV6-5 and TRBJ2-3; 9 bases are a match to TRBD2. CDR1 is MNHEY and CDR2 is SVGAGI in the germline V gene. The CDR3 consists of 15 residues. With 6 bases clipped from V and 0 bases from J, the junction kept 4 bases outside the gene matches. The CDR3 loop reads CASSRTSESTDTQYF. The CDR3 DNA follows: TGTGCCAGCAGCAGGACTAGCGAGAGCACAGATACGCAGTATTTT.

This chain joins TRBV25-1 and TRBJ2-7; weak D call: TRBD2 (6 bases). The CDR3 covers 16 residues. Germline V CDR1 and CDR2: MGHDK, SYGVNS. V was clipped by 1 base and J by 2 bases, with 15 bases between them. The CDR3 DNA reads TGTGCCAGCAGTGAATTTGGAGGGCTAGAGGCCTACGAGCAGTACTTC. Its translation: CASSEFGGLEAYEQYF.

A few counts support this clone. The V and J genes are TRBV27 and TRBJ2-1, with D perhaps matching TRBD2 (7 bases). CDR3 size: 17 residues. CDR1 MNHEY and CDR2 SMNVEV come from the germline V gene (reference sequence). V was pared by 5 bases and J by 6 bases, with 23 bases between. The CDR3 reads CASSPSQRGGGVNEQFF. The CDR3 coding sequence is TGTGCCAGCAGTCCTAGTCAGCGGGGAGGGGGTGTCAATGAGCAGTTCTTC.

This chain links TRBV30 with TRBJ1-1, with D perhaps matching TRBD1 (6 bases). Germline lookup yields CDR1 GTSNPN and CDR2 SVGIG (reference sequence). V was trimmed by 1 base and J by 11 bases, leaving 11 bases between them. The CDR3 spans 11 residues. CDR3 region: CAWSGGQSAFF. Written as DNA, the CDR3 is TGTGCCTGGAGTGGAGGACAGAGCGCTTTCTTT.

The CDR3 nucleotides read TGTGCCAGCAGCCAAGGGGCGACAGACACTGAAGCTTTCTTT. Amino acid sequence: CASSQGATDTEAFF. The chain couples TRBV14 to TRBJ1-1; the D gene is possibly TRBD1 (5 bases). The V end lost 1 base, the J end lost 3 bases, and 9 bases lay between the germline ends. This CDR3 spans 14 amino acids. Germline V gives CDR1 SGHDN, CDR2 FVKESK.

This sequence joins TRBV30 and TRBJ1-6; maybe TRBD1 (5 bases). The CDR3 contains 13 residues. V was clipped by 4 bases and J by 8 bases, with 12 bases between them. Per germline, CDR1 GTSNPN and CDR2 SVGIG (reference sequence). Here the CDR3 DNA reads TGTGCCTGGACCGGGACTAGGGATTCACCCCTCCACTTT. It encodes CAWTGTRDSPLHF.